The present entry profiles one T cell receptor (beta chain) with its context. The antigen is unknown. A much larger clone lies a single base off, so this may be a read error. TCRdb fed the 5' RACE reads into MiXCR, producing one record per CDR3 protein. Of some 1,600,000 distinct CDR3 sequences listed, around 33% are singletons. The V gene end was trimmed by 2 bases and the J gene end by 0 bases; junction bases not matched to a gene: 5. Germline loops: CDR1 SGHRS, CDR2 YFSETQ. There are 17 residues in the CDR3. This specimen belongs to a study of identical twins. Overall study findings and caveats: Cross-sectional statistical analysis was relied on for the conclusions, without the same donors being followed.

The sample comprised cord blood. This receptor was obtained from a newborn girl in good health. The chain combines TRBV5-1 with TRBJ2-4; the match to TRBD2 covers 10 bases. The CDR3 region has the DNA TGCGCCAGCAGCTTTAGCGGGGGGCGAGTAGCCAAAAACATTCAGTACTTC. Its protein product is CASSFSGGRVAKNIQYF.